The clone carrying this T cell receptor beta chain came up many times. Its antigen is currently unknown. UMIs and sample barcodes were carried by the TCR alpha and TCR beta cDNA libraries that 5'RACE produced using constant-segment primers. TCRdb itself ran the 5' RACE reads through MiXCR, one entry per CDR3 protein. The table records approximately 250,000 distinct CDR3 sequences, approximately 16% of them present only once. The CDR3 has 15 amino acids. The germline V gene encodes CDR1 MNHEY and CDR2 SVGEGT. Unmatched junction bases numbered 5, after V lost 5 bases and J lost 2 bases. These data are taken from a study of T-cell memory formation after mild COVID-19. The wider study: Largely, TCR clusters stayed within a single donor. Findings and limits, study-wide: While clones contracting from day 15 to 85 were balanced between CD4 and CD8, later expanders leaned CD4+. Contracting CD4+ clones sat mainly in CM and EM; CD8+ in EMRA.

The origin of this receptor is a man younger than 35 who had mild COVID-19 (a few samples of this study predate the infection). Cell type and time point are not known. The sequenced material came from PBMCs or a T cell subset sorted from them (not recorded which). This chain connects TRBV6-2 or TRBV6-3 to TRBJ2-5; 10 bases fit TRBD2. In DNA, the CDR3 is TGTGCCAGCAGTGAAGGAGCGGGGGGGCAAGAGACCCAGTACTTC. The encoded protein is CASSEGAGGQETQYF.